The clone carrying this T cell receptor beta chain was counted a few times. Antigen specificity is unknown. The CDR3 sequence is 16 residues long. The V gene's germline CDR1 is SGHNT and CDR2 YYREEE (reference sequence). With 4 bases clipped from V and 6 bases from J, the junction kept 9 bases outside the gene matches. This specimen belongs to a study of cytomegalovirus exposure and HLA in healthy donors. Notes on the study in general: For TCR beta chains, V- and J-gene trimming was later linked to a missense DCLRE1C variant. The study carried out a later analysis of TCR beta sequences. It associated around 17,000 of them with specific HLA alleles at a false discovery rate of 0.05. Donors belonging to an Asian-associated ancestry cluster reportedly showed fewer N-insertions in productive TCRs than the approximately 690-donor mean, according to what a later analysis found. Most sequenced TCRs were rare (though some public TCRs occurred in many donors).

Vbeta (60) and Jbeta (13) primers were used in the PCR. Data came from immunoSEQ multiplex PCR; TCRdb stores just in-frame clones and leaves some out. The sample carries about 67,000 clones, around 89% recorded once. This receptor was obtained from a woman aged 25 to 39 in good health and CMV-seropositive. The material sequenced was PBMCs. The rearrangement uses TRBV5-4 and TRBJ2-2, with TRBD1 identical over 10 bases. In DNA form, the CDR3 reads TGTGCCAGCAGCGTCCCGGGACAGGGGAGGGCCGGGGAGCTGTTTTTT. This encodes CASSVPGQGRAGELFF.